Shown below are 14 T cell receptor beta chains from a single sample sequenced in a study of Graves' ophthalmopathy and Graves' hyperthyroidism. RNA transcripts provided the template for amplifying TCR beta CDR3 regions. The first-round RT-PCR employed HTBI primers together with the Qiagen OneStep RT-PCR kit. A multiplex PCR was then performed as the second round. Via MiXCR, TCRdb re-called the multiplex PCR reads, giving one row per CDR3 protein. The sample consists of 300,000 to 400,000 distinct CDR3 sequences, 15% to 20% of them appearing once. Sequences were obtained from peripheral blood. These receptors originate from an adult man with Graves' ophthalmopathy.

This clonotype was seen many times. The chain recombines TRBV6-5 with TRBJ1-5, with D perhaps TRBD1 (6 bases). Germline V gene data show CDR1 as MNHEY and CDR2 as SVGAGI. The CDR3 is 15 amino acids. The germline V and J ends were trimmed by 6 bases and 7 bases, with 19 bases remaining between them. Here the CDR3 reads CASRAEQGRLQPQHF. The DNA for the CDR3 is TGTGCCAGCAGGGCGGAGCAGGGGCGATTACAGCCCCAGCATTTT.

This clonotype was recorded a few times. The rearrangement joins TRBV30 to TRBJ1-6; maybe TRBD1 (6 bases). This CDR3 is built from 15 residues. Germline lookup yields CDR1 GTSNPN and CDR2 SVGIG (reference sequence). Trimming cost V 0 bases and J 9 bases, with 15 bases left between them. The CDR3 DNA reads TGTGCCTGGAGTGTACGCGGCAGGGGAGGTTCACCCCTCCACTTT. It codes for CAWSVRGRGGSPLHF. The whole variable domain, filled in from reference TRBV30 and TRBJ1-6, reads SQTIHQWPATLVQPVGSPLSLECTVEGTSNPNLYWYRQAAGRGLQLLFYSVGIGQISSEVPQNLSASRPQDRQFILSSKKLLLSDSGFYLCAWSVRGRGGSPLHFGNGTRLTVT.

This clonotype was counted at least ten times. The CDR3 sequence is CASSLALQETQYF. CDR3 DNA: TGTGCCAGCAGCTTGGCCCTACAAGAGACCCAGTACTTC. The chain carries TRBV7-8 and TRBJ2-5; D unclear. CDR3 length: 13 residues. Trimming shortened V by 3 bases and J by 2 bases, and 7 bases separated the two germline ends. Germline V gene data show CDR1 as SGHVS and CDR2 as FQNEAQ.

The chain links TRBV28 to TRBJ2-4; the D gene is possibly TRBD1 (5 bases). Deletions cut 5 bases from V and 7 bases from J, with 18 bases between. CDR1 MDHEN and CDR2 SYDVKM come from the germline V gene. There are 15 residues in the CDR3. Here the CDR3 reads CASSSIGQAGNIQYF. CDR3 nucleotide sequence: TGTGCCAGCAGTAGTATAGGCCAGGCAGGGAACATTCAGTACTTC.

This clonotype has a count of ten or more. The chain carries TRBV7-8 and TRBJ1-2, with a possible D match to TRBD1 (5 bases). The CDR3 runs to 13 residues. The V end lost 1 base, the J end lost 8 bases, and 11 bases lay between the germline ends. Germline CDR1 is SGHVS and CDR2 is FQNEAQ. The CDR3 loop reads CASSLVGHRGYTF. The CDR3 DNA is TGTGCCAGCAGCTTAGTAGGACATCGGGGCTACACCTTC.

There are many counts of this clonotype. The rearrangement uses TRBV4-1 and TRBJ1-2; D not resolved. The CDR3 is 14 residues long. The V end was cut by 0 bases, the J end by 7 bases, with 12 bases between. The germline V gene encodes CDR1 MGHRA and CDR2 YSYEKL. The CDR3 sequence: CASSQDEGIRGYTF. The CDR3 DNA follows: TGCGCCAGCAGCCAAGATGAGGGAATTCGTGGCTACACCTTC.

Many counts were recorded for this clonotype. J is TRBJ2-5 and V is TRBV20-1; D perhaps matches TRBD1 (6 bases). There are 13 residues in the CDR3. The ends were cut back, 4 bases at V and 5 bases at J, with 14 bases in the middle. Germline V gene sequence: CDR1 DFQATT, CDR2 SNEGSKA (reference sequence). This chain's CDR3 is CSATGDPGETQYF. Written as DNA, the CDR3 is TGCAGTGCTACAGGGGACCCTGGGGAGACCCAGTACTTC.

This clonotype was found many times. CDR3 sequence: CSARVGGRNQETQYF. Here the CDR3 DNA reads TGCAGTGCTAGGGTCGGCGGGAGAAACCAAGAGACCCAGTACTTC. The chain joins TRBV20-1 to TRBJ2-5, with 7 bases aligning to TRBD2. Germline CDR1 and CDR2: DFQATT and SNEGSKA (reference sequence). The CDR3 runs 15 residues. V lost 3 bases to trimming and J lost 0 bases; unmatched junction nucleotides: 7.

The sample holds a few counts of this clonotype. A much larger clone lies a single base off, so this may be a read error. The chain couples TRBV5-1 to TRBJ2-6; either TRBD1 or TRBD2 may fit D (5 bases each). CDR1 is SGHRS and CDR2 is YFSETQ in the germline V gene. The V gene lost 4 bases and the J gene lost 2 bases, with 13 bases spanning the gap. This CDR3 contains 16 residues. This CDR3 reads CASSRQRKAGANVLTF. The CDR3 DNA is TGCGCCAGCAGCCGACAGCGGAAAGCTGGGGCCAACGTCCTGACTTTC.

This clonotype has at least ten counts. The V and J genes are TRBV12-3 or TRBV12-4 and TRBJ1-5; D is unresolved. This CDR3 comprises 18 residues. V was pared by 4 bases and J by 4 bases, with 23 bases between. In DNA form, the CDR3 reads TGTGCCAGCAGTTCGGCCCATGGTTCTAGGGTTTCTAATCAGCCCCAGCATTTT. It specifies CASSSAHGSRVSNQPQHF.

This clonotype was found many times. This sequence joins TRBV20-1 and TRBJ2-7; 8 positions match TRBD2. The germline V gene has CDR1 DFQATT and CDR2 SNEGSKA (reference sequence). Trimming cost V 3 bases and J 6 bases; bases outside gene matches: 10. This CDR3 has 14 residues. CDR3 sequence reads: CSASLPGGFFEQYF. The CDR3 nucleotides are TGCAGTGCTAGTTTGCCGGGGGGGTTTTTCGAGCAGTACTTC.

This clonotype was picked up many times. The chain has TRBV24-1 and TRBJ2-2; 8 bases match TRBD1. This CDR3 is 15 amino acids long. J was trimmed by 7 bases and V by 4 bases; bases with no gene match: 7. Germline loops: CDR1 KGHDR, CDR2 SFDVKD. The CDR3: CATSDPTGDGGELFF. In DNA form, the CDR3 reads TGTGCCACCAGTGACCCGACAGGGGACGGCGGGGAGCTGTTTTTT.

CDR3 sequence reads: CASSYRRTGTANTEAFF. The CDR3 DNA is TGTGCCAGCAGTTACCGTCGAACCGGGACAGCGAACACTGAAGCTTTCTTT. The genes are TRBV6-5 and TRBJ1-1, with 7 nucleotides matching TRBD1. This CDR3 comprises 17 residues. Germline V gene data show CDR1 as MNHEY and CDR2 as SVGAGI. Trimming removed 2 bases from V and 1 base from J; junction bases left unmatched: 10.

This clonotype was picked up many times. The gene calls are TRBV13 and TRBJ2-2; 13 bases agree with TRBD2. With V trimmed by 3 bases and J by 3 bases, 4 bases remained unmatched. Germline CDR1 reads PRHDT; CDR2 reads FYEKMQ (reference sequence). The CDR3 is made up of 17 amino acids. CDR3 in amino acids: CASSFPGTSGDTGELFF. CDR3 nucleotide sequence: TGTGCCAGCAGCTTCCCCGGGACTAGCGGGGACACCGGGGAGCTGTTTTTT.